This TCR beta chain was sequenced in a study of CD8 T cells in Susac syndrome. General study findings and limits: It was acknowledged by the study that relatively few individuals were included in its TCR sequencing and HLA analysis.

RNA was extracted with the RNeasy kit, and a quantity of roughly 0.45 to 1 ug was reverse transcribed using random hexamers. Amplification of TCR beta CDR3 across 54 Vbeta and 13 Jbeta was performed with immunoSEQ multiplex PCR. TCRdb reprocessed the immunoSEQ multiplex PCR reads with MiXCR, giving one entry per CDR3 protein. Seen here are under 150,000 distinct CDR3 sequences, over 80% observed once, and the top ten hold roughly 0.53%. About this clonotype itself: The target antigen is unknown.

FACS enriched CD8+ TEMRA cells, while bulk CD8+ and CD4+ were negatively isolated. This TCR was recovered from a human donor with multiple sclerosis. Sequencing was performed on CD8+ T cells from PBMCs.

CDR3 protein: CASSLDGGDQPQHF. In DNA, the CDR3 is TGTGCCAGCAGCTTAGATGGTGGCGATCAGCCCCAGCATTTT. The genes are TRBV11-2 and TRBJ1-5; D not resolved. The germline CDR1 and CDR2 sequences are SGHAT and FQNNGV. The CDR3 covers 14 residues. V gave up 0 bases and J gave up 5 bases, with 8 bases separating them. Together with reference TRBV11-2 and TRBJ1-5, the CDR3 gives the full variable domain: EAGVAQSPRYKIIEKRQSVAFWCNPISGHATLYWYQQILGQGPKLLIQFQNNGVVDDSQLPKDRFSAERLKGVDSTLKIQPAKLEDSAVYLCASSLDGGDQPQHFGDGTRLSIL.